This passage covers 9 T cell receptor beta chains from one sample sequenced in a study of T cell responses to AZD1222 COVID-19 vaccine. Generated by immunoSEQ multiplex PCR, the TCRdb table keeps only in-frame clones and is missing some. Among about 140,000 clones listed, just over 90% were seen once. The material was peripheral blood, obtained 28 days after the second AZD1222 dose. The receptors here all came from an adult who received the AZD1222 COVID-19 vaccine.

CDR3 region: CASSLWVSAGGEGYEQFF. The CDR3 DNA follows: TGTGCCAGCAGCTTATGGGTTAGCGCGGGGGGAGAAGGGTATGAGCAGTTCTTC. The chain is built from TRBV7-2 and TRBJ2-1, with TRBD2 identical over 8 bases. This CDR3 spans 18 amino acids. Germline V gene lookup returns CDR1 SGHTA and CDR2 FQGNSA. The J segment lost 8 bases and the V segment lost 2 bases, leaving 17 bases of the junction unmatched.

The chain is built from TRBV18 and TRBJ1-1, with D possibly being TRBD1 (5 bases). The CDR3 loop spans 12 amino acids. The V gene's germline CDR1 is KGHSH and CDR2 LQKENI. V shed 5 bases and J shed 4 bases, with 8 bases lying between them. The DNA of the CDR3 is TGTGCCAGCTCAATGAGGGGCACTGAAGCTTTCTTT. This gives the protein CASSMRGTEAFF.

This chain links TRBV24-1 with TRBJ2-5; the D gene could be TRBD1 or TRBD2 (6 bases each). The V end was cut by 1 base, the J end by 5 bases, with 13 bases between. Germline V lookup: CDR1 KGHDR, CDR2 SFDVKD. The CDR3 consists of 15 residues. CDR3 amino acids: CATSDFARGGETQYF. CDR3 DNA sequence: TGTGCCACCAGTGATTTTGCCAGAGGGGGGGAGACCCAGTACTTC.

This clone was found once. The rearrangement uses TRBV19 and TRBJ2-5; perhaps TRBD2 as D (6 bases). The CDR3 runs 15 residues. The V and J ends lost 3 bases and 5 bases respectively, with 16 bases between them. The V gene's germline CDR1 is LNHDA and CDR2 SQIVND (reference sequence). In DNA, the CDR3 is TGTGCCAGTAGTATTTGGCGGGACGGGCAGGAGACCCAGTACTTC. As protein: CASSIWRDGQETQYF.

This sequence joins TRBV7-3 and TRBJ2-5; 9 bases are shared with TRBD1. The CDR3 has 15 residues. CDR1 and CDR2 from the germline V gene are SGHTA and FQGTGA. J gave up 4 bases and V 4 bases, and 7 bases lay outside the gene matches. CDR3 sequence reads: CASSSQGARGETQYF. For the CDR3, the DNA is TGTGCCAGCAGCTCACAGGGGGCAAGGGGAGAGACCCAGTACTTC.

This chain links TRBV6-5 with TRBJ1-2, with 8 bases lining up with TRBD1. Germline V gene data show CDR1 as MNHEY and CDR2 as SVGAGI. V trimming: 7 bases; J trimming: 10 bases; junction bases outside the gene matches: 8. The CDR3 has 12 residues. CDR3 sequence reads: CASKLTGGLYTF. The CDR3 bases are TGTGCCAGCAAACTAACAGGGGGGCTCTACACCTTC.

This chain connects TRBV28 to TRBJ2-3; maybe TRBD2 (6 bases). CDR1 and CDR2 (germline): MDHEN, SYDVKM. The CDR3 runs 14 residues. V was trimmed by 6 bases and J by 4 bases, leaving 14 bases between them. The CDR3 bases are TGTGCCAGCAGCGACCGGAGGGCCTCAGATACGCAGTATTTT. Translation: CASSDRRASDTQYF.

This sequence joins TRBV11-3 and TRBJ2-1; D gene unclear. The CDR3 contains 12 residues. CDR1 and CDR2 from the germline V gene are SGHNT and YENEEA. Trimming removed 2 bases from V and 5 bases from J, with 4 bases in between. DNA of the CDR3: TGTGCCAGCAGCTTAAGCCACAATGAGCAGTTCTTC. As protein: CASSLSHNEQFF.

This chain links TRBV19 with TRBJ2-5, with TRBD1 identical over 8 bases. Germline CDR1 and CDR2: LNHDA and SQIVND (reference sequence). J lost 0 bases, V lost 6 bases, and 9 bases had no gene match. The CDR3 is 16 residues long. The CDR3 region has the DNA TGTGCCAGTAGCCTAGGGACAGGATATTACCAAGAGACCCAGTACTTC. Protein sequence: CASSLGTGYYQETQYF.